This T cell receptor beta chain appears in the sequencing data of a study of blood T cells in healthy people across ages (dated by TCRdb to between 2014 and 2017). Regarding the research as a whole: In model experiments, template switching captured roughly one uniquely barcoded TCR beta cDNA molecule for every two T cells. The donors were split into four age groups: young (average around 15 years), middle-aged (39), aged (about 56) and long-lived (roughly 80). The study analyzed two additional independent replicas of 1 million unique cDNA reads from the same blood draw for two donors, one aged 18 to 29 and one aged 80 or older. Age-related changes in TCR beta repertoire diversity were measured in the study by deep sequencing normalized with unique cDNA molecular identifiers. To avoid experimental bias, donors of different ages were randomly spread across the sequencing lanes. What the authors observed across the whole study: Estimates of total diversity based on one million sequenced T cells were regarded as lower bounds and as underestimates. Because the CMV infection status of the donors was unknown, age-related changes in expanded clonotypes may potentially have been confounded. Observed TCR beta diversity per million T cells fell roughly linearly with age, and a significant reduction was already apparent by age approximately 40. Compared with the aged group, the long-lived group had more naive CD4+ T cells, fewer expanded clones and increased TCR diversity, suggesting age selection. Since profiling was done on bulk unsorted PBMCs, naive and antigen-experienced compartments could not be conclusively compared. There was a strong correlation between observed TCR beta diversity and the percentage of naive T cells measured by flow cytometry.

As encoded in the germline V gene, CDR1 is SQVTM while CDR2 is ANQGSEA. From cysteine to phenylalanine, the CDR3 is 16 amino acids long. Just CDR3 DNA is preserved here, 48 bases in frame from base 1. The V and J ends are trimmed by 0 bases and 4 bases, leaving 16 bases between them. With regard to this clonotype: What this receptor recognizes is not known. No much larger clonotype is one base removed from it; base qualities were not supplied.

Systemically healthy Caucasian individuals from Russia, some 38 in total and aged roughly 6 to 100 years, were included as donors. Ten milliliters of peripheral blood were drawn from each donor into EDTA-treated Vacutainer tubes. Ficoll-Paque density-gradient centrifugation was used to isolate PBMCs, with at least 6.5 million obtained per sample. Trizol reagent was used to extract total RNA from the PBMCs, yielding at least 6 micrograms per sample. Naive CD45RAhigh/CD27high T cell percentages were measured by flow cytometry on a PBMC aliquot from every donor. Library method: 5' RACE. A second PCR of about 7 to 12 cycles was performed with a sample-barcoded 5' primer and a J-beta primer mix. A template-switch 5' adaptor carrying 12 random nucleotides introduced a unique molecular identifier onto each TCR beta cDNA molecule. Each sample yielded at least 3 million CDR3-containing paired-end reads. First-strand cDNA synthesis was performed from all RNA using the Mint cDNA synthesis kit, with priming by a TRBC-specific oligonucleotide. All cDNA was treated with uracil-DNA glycosylase and then went through a first 18-cycle PCR with the universal primers M1SS and BC2_uni_R. The paper's data handling went like this. Normalization of each sample was performed by random selection of 1 million high-quality reads, each carrying a distinct molecular identifier. Reads with shared molecular identifiers were discarded instead of being binned into consensus sequences. MiTCR, with a Q25 quality threshold and the strictest error-elimination algorithm, was used for CDR3 identification, clonotype clustering and error correction. A nonparametric unseen species model with Euler transformation was used to estimate lower-bound total TCR beta diversity. TCRdb ran its own pipeline on the public reads, namely fastp trimming at Q25 and MiXCR clone calling, and kept in-frame beta chains. Entries are consolidated by CDR3 protein sequence, retaining the most common genes and DNA. TCRdb's processing, not the authors', yielded these V and J calls. In all, the sample holds 1.8 million or so distinct CDR3 sequences, and about two fifths of those were seen once. Together, the top ten hold roughly 23% of the sample.

Sequencing input: blood. The chain is made from TRBV29-1 and TRBJ2-1, with the D segment identity uncertain. This clonotype was sampled from a human donor in good health. The base sequence is TGCAGCGTTGAAGACCGGATTAGTAGGGTGTACAATGAGCAGTTCTTC. This yields the protein CSVEDRISRVYNEQFF.